These 24 T cell receptor beta chains originate from one sample sequenced in a study of OX40 agonist ivuxolimab in advanced cancers. Profiling relied on immunoSEQ multiplex PCR, and the TCRdb table lists in-frame clones only, not all of them. This table holds 75,000 or so clones, around four fifths found once. Source: CD4+ or CD8+ T cells sorted from blood, taken in a trial of the OX40 agonist ivuxolimab. Receptors originate from an adult with an advanced solid tumor such as melanoma, head and neck, liver or kidney cancer.

The chain is built from TRBV2 and TRBJ2-5; unclear D gene. The V end lost 1 base, the J end lost 5 bases, and 14 bases lay between the germline ends. CDR3 length equals 15 residues. Germline assignment: CDR1 SNHLY and CDR2 FYNNEI. The CDR3 sequence is CASSEVVGISETQYF. Written as DNA, the CDR3 is TGTGCCAGCAGTGAAGTAGTGGGGATTTCGGAGACCCAGTACTTC.

This clone occurred a few times. DNA for the CDR3: TGTGCCAGCAGTCTCCTGGACAGGGAAAATTCACCCCTCCACTTT. Translated, it gives CASSLLDRENSPLHF. The rearrangement links TRBV25-1 to TRBJ1-6; 8 bases align to TRBD1. J was trimmed by 7 bases and V by 5 bases; bases with no gene match: 7. The CDR3 runs 15 residues. Germline V gives CDR1 MGHDK, CDR2 SYGVNS.

V and J are TRBV7-2 and TRBJ2-4, with 11 bases identical to TRBD2. The V segment lost 5 bases and the J segment 9 bases; nucleotides outside the gene matches: 9. Germline V gene sequence: CDR1 SGHTA, CDR2 FQGNSA. CDR3 length equals 15 residues. In nucleotides, the CDR3 is TGTGCCAGCAGCGATCGGACTAGCGGGTGGGGCATTCAGTACTTC. Protein sequence: CASSDRTSGWGIQYF.

This CDR3 is CASRIARSSYEQYF. CDR3 sequence (DNA): TGTGCCAGTCGAATTGCAAGGAGCTCCTACGAGCAGTACTTC. The J gene is TRBJ2-7, the V gene TRBV6-1; D is unresolved. CDR3 length equals 14 residues. Germline V lookup: CDR1 MNHNS, CDR2 SASEGT. V was trimmed by 9 bases and J by 0 bases, leaving 15 bases between them.

This chain joins TRBV30 and TRBJ1-2; D possibly corresponds to TRBD1 (5 bases). CDR3 size: 15 residues. Per the germline V gene, CDR1 is GTSNPN and CDR2 is SVGIG (reference sequence). V lost 2 bases and J lost 4, with 17 bases in between. In DNA form, the CDR3 reads TGTGCCTGGAGTCAGGGCACCCGGGCCGCCTATGGCTACACCTTC. It translates to CAWSQGTRAAYGYTF.

This clone is labeled as medium-sized (0.01 to 0.1%). The rearrangement joins TRBV6-5 to TRBJ1-1, with D perhaps TRBD1 (5 bases). V was cut by 10 bases and J by 4 bases, with 22 bases left in between. The germline V gene has CDR1 MNHEY and CDR2 SVGAGI. The CDR3 is 15 amino acids. The CDR3 spells CATKTEFRISTEAFF. The DNA for the CDR3 is TGTGCCACCAAGACAGAATTTAGGATCTCCACTGAAGCTTTCTTT.

The rearrangement joins TRBV19 to TRBJ1-5, with a tentative D call TRBD1 (5 bases). The CDR3 covers 15 residues. The V gene's germline CDR1 is LNHDA and CDR2 SQIVND (reference sequence). Trimming removed 5 bases at V and 4 bases at J, with 15 bases between. The CDR3 DNA follows: TGTGCCAGTAGTCCTACAGGAACGCTTAATCAGCCCCAGCATTTT. This gives the protein CASSPTGTLNQPQHF.

This clone was seen once. The chain has TRBV11-3 and TRBJ2-5; D is possibly TRBD1 or TRBD2 (5 bases each). This CDR3 comprises 13 residues. Germline loops: CDR1 SGHNT, CDR2 YENEEA. Between the trimmed V and J ends, which lost 3 bases and 1 base, there was a span of 6 bases. The CDR3, as DNA: TGTGCCAGCAGCTTGGGACCCCAAGAGACCCAGTACTTC. Its protein product is CASSLGPQETQYF.

The CDR3 protein is CASSQVTGTGYSPLHF. The CDR3 coding sequence is TGCGCCAGCAGCCAAGTCACCGGGACAGGTTATTCACCCCTCCACTTT. V is TRBV4-1 and J is TRBJ1-6; 8 bases are shared with TRBD1. With V trimmed by 1 base and J by 8 bases, 7 bases remained unmatched. CDR1 is MGHRA, CDR2 YSYEKL, per germline. CDR3 length equals 16 residues.

V gene TRBV5-1 combines with J gene TRBJ2-3, with TRBD2 identical over 15 bases. J was trimmed by 2 bases and V by 7 bases; bases with no gene match: 8. The CDR3 has 17 residues. CDR1 is SGHRS, CDR2 YFSETQ, per germline. CDR3 sequence (DNA): TGCGCCAGCTCGACGGGACTAGCGGGAGGCCTCACAGATACGCAGTATTTT. Its protein is CASSTGLAGGLTDTQYF. The variable domain in full, with the rest retrieved from reference TRBV5-1 and TRBJ2-3, is KAGVTQTPRYLIKTRGQQVTLSCSPISGHRSVSWYQQTPGQGLQFLFEYFSETQRNKGNFPGRFSGRQFSNSRSEMNVSTLELGDSALYLCASSTGLAGGLTDTQYFGPGTRLTVL.

The chain is built from TRBV6-6 and TRBJ1-5, with a tentative D call TRBD1 (6 bases). The ends were cut back, 6 bases at V and 0 bases at J, with 9 bases in the middle. CDR3 length: 14 amino acids. Germline CDR1 MNHNY, CDR2 SVGAGI (reference sequence). CDR3 sequence reads: CASRQGTSNQPQHF. The CDR3 region has the DNA TGTGCCAGCAGGCAGGGGACTAGCAATCAGCCCCAGCATTTT.

The V gene is TRBV4-2, the J gene TRBJ2-7, with a weak D call TRBD1 (6 bases). The CDR3 totals 12 residues. The V gene's germline CDR1 is LGHNA and CDR2 YNFKEQ. V was trimmed by 5 bases and J by 3 bases, leaving 8 bases between them. CDR3 DNA sequence: TGTGCCAGCAGCTTACAGGGCTACGAGCAGTACTTC. Protein sequence: CASSLQGYEQYF.

The chain employs TRBV4-2 and TRBJ2-7; weak D call: TRBD2 (5 bases). The CDR3 length is 16 residues. Germline V lookup: CDR1 LGHNA, CDR2 YNFKEQ. V was cut by 1 base and J by 1 base, with 14 bases left in between. CDR3 sequence: CASSQAPVRGSYEQYF. CDR3 DNA: TGTGCCAGCAGCCAAGCGCCAGTCCGCGGGTCCTACGAGCAGTACTTC.

The V and J genes are TRBV11-2 and TRBJ1-1; D is unresolved. The germline CDR1 and CDR2 sequences are SGHAT and FQNNGV. V was pared by 2 bases and J by 6 bases, with 16 bases between. The CDR3 totals 15 residues. This CDR3 is CASSLLTVAGAEAFF. The CDR3, as DNA: TGTGCCAGCAGCTTATTAACAGTGGCTGGCGCTGAAGCTTTCTTT.

This clone occurred once. This rearrangement joins TRBV7-9 to TRBJ2-1; a weak D match, TRBD2 (6 bases). The ends were cut back, 5 bases at V and 5 bases at J, with 16 bases in the middle. This CDR3 is built from 15 residues. Germline CDR1 is SEHNR and CDR2 is FQNEAQ (reference sequence). The CDR3 DNA sequence: TGTGCCAGCAGCCTGGGACTTCACCCTCACAATGAGCAGTTCTTC. As protein: CASSLGLHPHNEQFF.

The chain recombines TRBV5-6 with TRBJ1-1; D remains ambiguous. This CDR3 has 14 amino acids. Germline loops: CDR1 SGHDT, CDR2 YYEEEE. V lost 0 bases, J lost 3 bases, and 9 bases lay in between. The CDR3 region has the DNA TGTGCCAGCAGCTTGGGACCATTGGACACTGAAGCTTTCTTT. This codes for CASSLGPLDTEAFF.

The J gene is TRBJ2-4, the V gene TRBV29-1; D is undetermined. V lost 2 bases, J lost 9 bases, and 8 bases lay in between. This CDR3 has 11 residues. Germline CDR1 is SQVTM and CDR2 is ANQGSEA. Here the CDR3 DNA reads TGCAGCGTTGAATGGCAACTCATTCAGTACTTC. It yields the protein CSVEWQLIQYF.

This chain joins TRBV30 and TRBJ1-1; 7 bases line up with TRBD1. The V gene end was trimmed by 8 bases and the J gene end by 0 bases; junction bases not matched to a gene: 12. The CDR3 runs to 15 residues. Germline V gene data show CDR1 as GTSNPN and CDR2 as SVGIG (reference sequence). CDR3 nucleotides: TGTGCCCTTACAAAAGCCGGGACAGTGAACACTGAAGCTTTCTTT. Translation: CALTKAGTVNTEAFF.

This chain uses TRBV18 with TRBJ2-7; weak D call: TRBD1 (5 bases). Trimming cost V 2 bases and J 0 bases, with 14 bases left between them. Germline CDR1 is KGHSH and CDR2 is LQKENI. The CDR3 totals 16 residues. CDR3 sequence (DNA): TGTGCCAGCTCACCAGAGACAAGGACACGCTCCTACGAGCAGTACTTC. As protein: CASSPETRTRSYEQYF.

The chain combines TRBV19 with TRBJ2-1; TRBD2 agrees at 11 bases. The V gene end was trimmed by 4 bases and the J gene end by 8 bases; junction bases not matched to a gene: 4. CDR1 is LNHDA, CDR2 SQIVND, per germline (reference sequence). The CDR3 extends over 14 amino acids. The CDR3: CASSTPGLADEQFF. In nucleotides, the CDR3 is TGTGCCAGTAGTACCCCGGGACTAGCGGATGAGCAGTTCTTC.

This clone was seen just once. V gene TRBV18 combines with J gene TRBJ2-7; a weak D match, TRBD2 (6 bases). CDR3 size: 14 residues. V was pared by 8 bases and J by 6 bases, with 20 bases between. Germline CDR1 is KGHSH and CDR2 is LQKENI. CDR3 in amino acids: CASTTGLARAEQYF. The CDR3 DNA is TGTGCCAGCACTACGGGACTCGCCCGCGCCGAGCAGTACTTC.

The rearrangement joins TRBV2 to TRBJ2-1, with D maybe TRBD2 (5 bases). This CDR3 is built from 14 residues. The germline V gene encodes CDR1 SNHLY and CDR2 FYNNEI. V was cut by 4 bases and J by 7 bases, with 14 bases left in between. The CDR3 DNA follows: TGTGCCAGCAGTGCACTAGTTTCGATAAATGAGCAGTTCTTC. It yields the protein CASSALVSINEQFF.

This sequence joins TRBV27 and TRBJ1-1; D is unresolved. Germline lookup yields CDR1 MNHEY and CDR2 SMNVEV (reference sequence). The CDR3 contains 14 residues. V was cut by 6 bases and J by 4 bases, with 15 bases left in between. The CDR3 DNA sequence: TGTGCCAGCAGACTGGTCCGGGAGGGCACTGAAGCTTTCTTT. Translating it yields CASRLVREGTEAFF.

The V and J genes are TRBV7-9 and TRBJ1-1; no definite D call. Deletions cut 5 bases from V and 5 bases from J, with 9 bases between. Germline V lookup: CDR1 SEHNR, CDR2 FQNEAQ (reference sequence). The CDR3 consists of 12 residues. DNA of the CDR3: TGTGCCAGCAGCCGATACCCGACTGAAGCTTTCTTT. This gives the protein CASSRYPTEAFF.